The clone carrying this T cell receptor (beta chain) was seen just once. The study assigned cohorts using participant-reported clinical history. This record belongs to a study of blood T cell repertoires in COVID-19. On the study more broadly: Italy, Spain and the United States were the sources of the convalescent and acute COVID-19 samples.

V shed 7 bases and J 1 base; nucleotides not matched to a gene: 13. Germline-derived CDR1 and CDR2 are SNHLY and FYNNEI. The length of the CDR3 is 16 residues. Generated by immunoSEQ multiplex PCR, the TCRdb table keeps only in-frame clones and is missing some. In the table there are about 150,000 clones, around four fifths of which are singletons. The chain uses TRBV2 and TRBJ2-7; TRBD2 matches at 7 bases. This clonotype was sampled from a woman between 35 and 50 years old who had recovered from COVID-19. Sequenced sample: PBMCs or T cells enriched from blood (not recorded which). The CDR3 region has the DNA TGTGCCAGCACCCTATGGGCTAGCGGCTTTTCCTACGAGCAGTACTTC. Translation gives CASTLWASGFSYEQYF.